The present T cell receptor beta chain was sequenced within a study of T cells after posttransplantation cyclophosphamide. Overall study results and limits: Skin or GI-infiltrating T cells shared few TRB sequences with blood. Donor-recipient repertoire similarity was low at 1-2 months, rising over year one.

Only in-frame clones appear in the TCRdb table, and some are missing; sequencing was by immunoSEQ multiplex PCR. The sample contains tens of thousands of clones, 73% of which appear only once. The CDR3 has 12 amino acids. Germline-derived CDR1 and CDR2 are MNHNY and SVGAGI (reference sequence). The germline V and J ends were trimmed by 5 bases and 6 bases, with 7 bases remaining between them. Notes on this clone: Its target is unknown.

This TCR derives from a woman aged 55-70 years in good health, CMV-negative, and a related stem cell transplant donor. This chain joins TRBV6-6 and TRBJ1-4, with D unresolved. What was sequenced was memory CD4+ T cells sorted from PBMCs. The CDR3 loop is CASSGNDEKLFF. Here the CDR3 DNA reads TGTGCCAGCAGTGGCAACGATGAAAAACTGTTTTTT.